This T cell receptor beta chain was obtained from a study of post-analysis software for immune sequencing data. Study-level findings and limits: Those with multiple sclerosis, the patient group, showed significantly lower normalized Chao1 diversity than controls. Five TRBV segments were more frequent in patients than controls; TRBV5-6, TRBV5-1 and TRBV20-1 belonged to this group. Samples prepared in the same batch strongly co-clustered by F measure.

Unique molecular identifiers featured in each of the TCR beta cDNA libraries. TCRdb re-called the PCR reads with MiXCR, one entry per CDR3 protein. This sample carries more than 350,000 distinct CDR3 sequences, about 39% of them seen once, and the ten largest clones take less than 10%. The CDR3 runs 14 residues. The V gene end was trimmed by 7 bases and the J gene end by 6 bases; junction bases not matched to a gene: 14. Germline CDR1 and CDR2: SQVTM and ANQGSEA. This clonotype occurred a few times. The target antigen is unknown. This clonotype originated in a girl under 10 years old with multiple sclerosis. This chain joins TRBV29-1 and TRBJ2-7, with TRBD1 matching over 8 bases. Sequenced material: blood. As DNA, the CDR3 is TGCAGCGCACTACTCCGGGACAGGCGTCCCGAGCAGTACTTC. Protein product: CSALLRDRRPEQYF.